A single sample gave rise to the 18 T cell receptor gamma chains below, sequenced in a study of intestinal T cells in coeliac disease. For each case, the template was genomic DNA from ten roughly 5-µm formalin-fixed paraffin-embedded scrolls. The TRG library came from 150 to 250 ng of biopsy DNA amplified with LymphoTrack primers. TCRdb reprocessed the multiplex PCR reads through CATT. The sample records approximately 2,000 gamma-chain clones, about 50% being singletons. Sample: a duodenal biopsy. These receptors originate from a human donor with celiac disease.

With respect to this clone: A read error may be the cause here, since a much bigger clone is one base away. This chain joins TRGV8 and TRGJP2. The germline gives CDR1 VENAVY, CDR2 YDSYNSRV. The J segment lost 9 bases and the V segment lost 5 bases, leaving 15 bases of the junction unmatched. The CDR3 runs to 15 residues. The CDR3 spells CATWVHARRNWIKTF. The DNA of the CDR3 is TGTGCCACCTGGGTCCACGCTAGACGTAATTGGATCAAGACGTTT.

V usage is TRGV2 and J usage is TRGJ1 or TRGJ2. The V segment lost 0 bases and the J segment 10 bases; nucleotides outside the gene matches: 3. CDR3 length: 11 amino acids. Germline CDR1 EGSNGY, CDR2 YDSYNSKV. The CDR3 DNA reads TGTGCCACCTGGGACGGGCGGAAGAAACTCTTT. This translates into CATWDGRKKLF.

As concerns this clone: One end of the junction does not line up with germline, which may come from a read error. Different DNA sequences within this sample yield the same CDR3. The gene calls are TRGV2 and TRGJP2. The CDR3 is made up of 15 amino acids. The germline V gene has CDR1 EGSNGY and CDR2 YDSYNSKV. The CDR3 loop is CATWDGEGSDWIKTF. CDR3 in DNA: TGTGCCACCTGGGACGGGGAAGGTAGTGATTGGATCAAGACATTT.

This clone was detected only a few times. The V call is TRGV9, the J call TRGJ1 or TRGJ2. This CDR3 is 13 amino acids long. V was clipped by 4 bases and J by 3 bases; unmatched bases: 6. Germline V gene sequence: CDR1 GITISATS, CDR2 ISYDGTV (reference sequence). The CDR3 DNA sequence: TGTGCCTTGTGGGACTCCTTTTATTATAAGAAACTCTTT. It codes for CALWDSFYYKKLF.

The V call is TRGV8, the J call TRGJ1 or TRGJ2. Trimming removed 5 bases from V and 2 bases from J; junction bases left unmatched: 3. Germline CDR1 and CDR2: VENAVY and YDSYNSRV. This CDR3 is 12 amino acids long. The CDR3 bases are TGTGCCACCTGGGTCCATTATTATAAGAAACTCTTT. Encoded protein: CATWVHYYKKLF.

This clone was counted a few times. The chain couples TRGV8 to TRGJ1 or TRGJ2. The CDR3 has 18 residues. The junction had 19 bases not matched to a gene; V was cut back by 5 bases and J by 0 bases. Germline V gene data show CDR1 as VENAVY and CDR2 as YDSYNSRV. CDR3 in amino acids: CATWVTPRHLLNYYKKLF. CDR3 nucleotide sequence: TGTGCCACCTGGGTAACCCCAAGGCACCTCTTGAATTATTATAAGAAACTCTTT.

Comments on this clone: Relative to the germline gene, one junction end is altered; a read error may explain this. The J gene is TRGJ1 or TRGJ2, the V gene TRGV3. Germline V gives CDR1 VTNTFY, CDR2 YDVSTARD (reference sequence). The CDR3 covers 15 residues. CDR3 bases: TGTGCCACCTGGAACAGGCTCCCGGTTTATGGCGAGAAACTCTTT. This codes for CATWNRLPVYGEKLF.

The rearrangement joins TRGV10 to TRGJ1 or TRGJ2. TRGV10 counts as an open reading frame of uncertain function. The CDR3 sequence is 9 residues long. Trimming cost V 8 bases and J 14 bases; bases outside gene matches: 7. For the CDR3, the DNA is TGTGCTGCGTGGGAGGGAGAACTCTTT. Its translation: CAAWEGELF.

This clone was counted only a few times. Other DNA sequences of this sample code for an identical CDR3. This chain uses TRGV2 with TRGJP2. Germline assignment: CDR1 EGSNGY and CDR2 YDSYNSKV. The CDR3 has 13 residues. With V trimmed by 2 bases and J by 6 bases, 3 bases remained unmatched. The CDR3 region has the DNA TGTGCCACCTGGGACGAGGGTGATTGGATCAAGACGTTT. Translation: CATWDEGDWIKTF.

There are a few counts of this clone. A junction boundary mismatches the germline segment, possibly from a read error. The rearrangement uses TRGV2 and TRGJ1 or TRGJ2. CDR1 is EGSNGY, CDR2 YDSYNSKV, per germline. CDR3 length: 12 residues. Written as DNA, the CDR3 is TGTGCCACCTGGGACGGGCCCTATAGGAAACTCTTT. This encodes CATWDGPYRKLF.

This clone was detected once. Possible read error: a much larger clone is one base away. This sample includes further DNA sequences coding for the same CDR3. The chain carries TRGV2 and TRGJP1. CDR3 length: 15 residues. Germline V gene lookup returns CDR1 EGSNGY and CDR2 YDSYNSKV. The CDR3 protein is CATWDVPDAGWFKIF. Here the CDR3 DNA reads TGCGCCACCTGGGACGTCCCGGACGCTGGTTGGTTCAAGATATTT.

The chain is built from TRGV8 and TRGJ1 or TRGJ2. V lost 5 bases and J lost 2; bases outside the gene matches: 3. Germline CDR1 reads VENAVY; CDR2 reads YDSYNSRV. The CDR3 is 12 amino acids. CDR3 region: CATWGDYYKKLF. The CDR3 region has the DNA TGTGCCACCTGGGGGGATTATTATAAGAAACTCTTT.

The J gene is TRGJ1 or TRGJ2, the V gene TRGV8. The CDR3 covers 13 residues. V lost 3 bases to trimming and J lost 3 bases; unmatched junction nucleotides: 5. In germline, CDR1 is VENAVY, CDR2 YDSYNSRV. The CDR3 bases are TGTGCCACCTGGGATGGAGGTTATTATAAGAAACTCTTT. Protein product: CATWDGGYYKKLF.

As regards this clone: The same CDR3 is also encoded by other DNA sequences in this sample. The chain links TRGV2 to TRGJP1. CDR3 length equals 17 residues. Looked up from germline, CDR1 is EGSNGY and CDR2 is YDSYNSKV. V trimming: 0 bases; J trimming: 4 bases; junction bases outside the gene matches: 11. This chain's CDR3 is CATWDGPWKITGWFKIF. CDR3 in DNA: TGTGCCACCTGGGACGGGCCTTGGAAAATCACTGGTTGGTTCAAGATATTT.

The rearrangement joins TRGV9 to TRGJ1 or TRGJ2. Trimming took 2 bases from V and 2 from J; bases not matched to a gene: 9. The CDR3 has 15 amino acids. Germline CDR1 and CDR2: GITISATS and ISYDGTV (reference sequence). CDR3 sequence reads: CALWEAPRDYYKKLF. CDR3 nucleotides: TGTGCCTTGTGGGAGGCCCCCCGGGATTATTATAAGAAACTCTTT.

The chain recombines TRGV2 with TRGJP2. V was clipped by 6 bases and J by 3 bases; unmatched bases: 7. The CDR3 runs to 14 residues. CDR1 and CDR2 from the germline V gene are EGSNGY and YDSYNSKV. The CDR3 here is CATWTVGSDWIKTF. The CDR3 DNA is TGTGCCACCTGGACGGTAGGTAGTGATTGGATCAAGACGTTT.

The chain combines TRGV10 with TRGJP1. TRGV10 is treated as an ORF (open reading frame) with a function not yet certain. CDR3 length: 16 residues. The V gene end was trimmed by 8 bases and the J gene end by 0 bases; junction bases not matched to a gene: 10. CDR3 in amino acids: CAAWRIWDTTGWFKIF. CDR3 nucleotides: TGTGCTGCGTGGAGGATATGGGATACCACTGGTTGGTTCAAGATATTT.

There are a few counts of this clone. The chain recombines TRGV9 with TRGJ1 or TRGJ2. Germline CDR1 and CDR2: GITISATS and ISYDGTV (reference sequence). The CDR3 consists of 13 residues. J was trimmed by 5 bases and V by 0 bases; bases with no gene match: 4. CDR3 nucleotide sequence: TGTGCCTTGTGGGAGGTGCGGAATTATAAGAAACTCTTT. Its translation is CALWEVRNYKKLF.